Listed below are T cell receptor beta chains from one sample, sequenced in a study of shared clonotypes between healthy human individuals. Generated by immunoSEQ multiplex PCR, the TCRdb table keeps only in-frame clones and is missing some. The repertoire holds about 2,100,000 clones, with about 93% as singletons. Sequenced input: naive CD8+ T cells from PBMCs. Source of these receptors: a man between 18 and 29 years old in good health. Some clones in this sample may be carry-over from other donors' samples. The CDR3 runs from the conserved cysteine through the conserved F or W. A D gene is named only where the DNA matches it firmly. Some rows have no size entry. The others give once, few or many, or a class for an expanded clone.

j_gene: TRBJ1-2
d_gene: TRBD1
v_gene: TRBV6-5
abundance: once
CDR3aa: CASSPRGTVYGYTF
CDR3nt: TGTGCCAGCAGTCCCAGAGGGACAGTCTATGGCTACACCTTC

j_gene: TRBJ1-2
d_gene: .
v_gene: TRBV9
abundance: .
CDR3aa: CASSVGSREGYTF
CDR3nt: TGTGCCAGCAGCGTAGGTTCCAGGGAAGGCTACACCTTC

j_gene: TRBJ2-7
d_gene: TRBD1
v_gene: TRBV5-1
abundance: once
CDR3aa: CASSTWDRGYEQYF
CDR3nt: TGCGCCAGCAGCACATGGGACAGGGGTTACGAGCAGTACTTC

j_gene: TRBJ2-3
d_gene: TRBD2
v_gene: TRBV9
abundance: .
CDR3aa: CASSVGLAVTDTQYF
CDR3nt: TGTGCCAGCAGCGTAGGACTAGCGGTTACAGATACGCAGTATTTT

j_gene: TRBJ1-5
d_gene: .
v_gene: TRBV19
abundance: .
CDR3aa: CASSYGNQPQHF
CDR3nt: TGTGCCAGTAGTTATGGTAATCAGCCCCAGCATTTT

j_gene: TRBJ2-5
d_gene: .
v_gene: TRBV6-5
abundance: .
CDR3aa: CASSYSHKRETQYF
CDR3nt: TGTGCCAGCAGTTACTCTCACAAACGGGAGACCCAGTACTTC

j_gene: TRBJ2-4
d_gene: .
v_gene: TRBV5-4
abundance: .
CDR3aa: CASSFFYGTESPLAKNIQYF
CDR3nt: TGTGCCAGCAGCTTTTTTTACGGGACTGAAAGCCCTCTAGCCAAAAACATTCAGTACTTC

j_gene: TRBJ2-7
d_gene: TRBD1
v_gene: TRBV6-1
abundance: .
CDR3aa: CASSARQGAYEQYF
CDR3nt: TGTGCCAGCAGTGCAAGACAGGGCGCCTACGAGCAGTACTTC

j_gene: TRBJ2-3
d_gene: TRBD2
v_gene: TRBV7-3
abundance: .
CDR3aa: CASSLSLAGGRTDTQYF
CDR3nt: TGTGCCAGCAGCTTAAGCCTAGCGGGAGGCCGCACAGATACGCAGTATTTT

j_gene: TRBJ2-7
d_gene: .
v_gene: TRBV14
abundance: .
CDR3aa: CASSQGGRGYEQYF
CDR3nt: TGTGCCAGCAGCCAAGGCGGACGGGGGTACGAGCAGTACTTC

j_gene: TRBJ2-7
d_gene: TRBD2
v_gene: TRBV11-2
abundance: .
CDR3aa: CASSLDPTSRPSYEQYF
CDR3nt: TGTGCCAGCAGCTTAGACCCGACTAGCCGCCCCTCCTACGAGCAGTACTTC

j_gene: TRBJ2-3
d_gene: .
v_gene: TRBV28
abundance: .
CDR3aa: CASKVRGSLFGSTDTQYF
CDR3nt: TGTGCCAGCAAGGTGCGGGGCAGTCTATTTGGTAGCACAGATACGCAGTATTTT

j_gene: TRBJ2-3
d_gene: .
v_gene: TRBV6-5
abundance: .
CDR3aa: CASSYSVGLSTDTQYF
CDR3nt: TGTGCCAGCAGTTACTCGGTGGGACTCTCCACAGATACGCAGTATTTT

j_gene: TRBJ2-2
d_gene: TRBD1
v_gene: TRBV27
abundance: .
CDR3aa: CASGPLTGPRGHGELFF
CDR3nt: TGTGCCAGCGGACCTCTAACAGGGCCCAGGGGGCACGGGGAGCTGTTTTTT

j_gene: TRBJ1-2
d_gene: .
v_gene: TRBV27
abundance: .
CDR3aa: CASRPLDEGWGYTF
CDR3nt: TGTGCCAGCAGACCTTTAGACGAAGGGTGGGGCTACACCTTC

j_gene: TRBJ2-3
d_gene: TRBD2
v_gene: TRBV9
abundance: .
CDR3aa: CASSLNPDELAGDPDTQYF
CDR3nt: TGTGCCAGCAGCCTTAACCCCGACGAGCTAGCGGGAGACCCAGATACGCAGTATTTT

j_gene: TRBJ2-5
d_gene: TRBD2
v_gene: TRBV11-2
abundance: .
CDR3aa: CASSSLLAGGPGETQYF
CDR3nt: TGTGCCAGCAGCTCCCTACTAGCGGGAGGTCCCGGAGAGACCCAGTACTTC

j_gene: TRBJ2-1
d_gene: .
v_gene: TRBV28
abundance: .
CDR3aa: CASTLFRGDNEQFF
CDR3nt: TGTGCCAGCACCCTTTTCAGGGGGGACAATGAGCAGTTCTTC

j_gene: TRBJ2-4
d_gene: .
v_gene: TRBV12-2
abundance: .
CDR3aa: CASRFHLVLAGSAKNIQYF
CDR3nt: TGTGCAAGTCGCTTCCATTTGGTCCTAGCGGGGTCAGCCAAAAACATTCAGTACTTC

j_gene: TRBJ1-1
d_gene: TRBD1
v_gene: TRBV25-1
abundance: .
CDR3aa: CASSEYALGGRTEAFF
CDR3nt: TGTGCCAGCAGTGAATATGCCCTAGGGGGCCGCACTGAAGCTTTCTTT

j_gene: TRBJ1-2
d_gene: TRBD1
v_gene: TRBV7-9
abundance: .
CDR3aa: CASSGQEPIYGYTF
CDR3nt: TGTGCCAGCAGCGGACAGGAGCCGATCTATGGCTACACCTTC

j_gene: TRBJ2-1
d_gene: .
v_gene: TRBV14
abundance: .
CDR3aa: CASSLDGASYNEQFF
CDR3nt: TGTGCCAGCAGCCTCGACGGGGCGTCCTACAATGAGCAGTTCTTC

j_gene: TRBJ1-3
d_gene: .
v_gene: TRBV6-5
abundance: .
CDR3aa: CASSSREHLSGNTIYF
CDR3nt: TGTGCCAGCAGTTCCCGGGAGCACCTCTCTGGAAACACCATATATTTT

j_gene: TRBJ2-5
d_gene: .
v_gene: TRBV5-6
abundance: .
CDR3aa: CASSLAGGEETQYF
CDR3nt: TGTGCCAGCAGCTTGGCAGGAGGTGAAGAGACCCAGTACTTC

j_gene: TRBJ1-2
d_gene: .
v_gene: TRBV6-1
abundance: .
CDR3aa: CASSAGSGYTF
CDR3nt: TGTGCCAGCAGCGCCGGGTCTGGCTACACCTTC

j_gene: TRBJ1-1
d_gene: .
v_gene: TRBV29-1
abundance: .
CDR3aa: CSGWTDAMNTEAFF
CDR3nt: TGCAGCGGCTGGACGGATGCCATGAACACTGAAGCTTTCTTT